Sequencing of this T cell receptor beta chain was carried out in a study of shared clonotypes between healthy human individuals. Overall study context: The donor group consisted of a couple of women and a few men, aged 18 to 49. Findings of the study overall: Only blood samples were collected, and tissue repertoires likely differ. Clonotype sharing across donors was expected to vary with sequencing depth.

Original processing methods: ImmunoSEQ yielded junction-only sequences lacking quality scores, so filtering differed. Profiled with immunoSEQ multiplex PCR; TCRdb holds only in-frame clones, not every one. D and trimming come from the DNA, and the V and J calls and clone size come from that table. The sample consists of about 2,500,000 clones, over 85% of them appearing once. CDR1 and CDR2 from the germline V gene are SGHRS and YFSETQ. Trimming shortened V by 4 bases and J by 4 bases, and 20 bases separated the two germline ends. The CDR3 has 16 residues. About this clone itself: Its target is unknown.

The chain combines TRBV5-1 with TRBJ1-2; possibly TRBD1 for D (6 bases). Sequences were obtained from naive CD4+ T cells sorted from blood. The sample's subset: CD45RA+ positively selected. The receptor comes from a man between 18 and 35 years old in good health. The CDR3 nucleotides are TGCGCCAGCAGCCCCGATCGGGGGGACACAGGCTATGGCTACACCTTC. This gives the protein CASSPDRGDTGYGYTF.